At least ten counts were recorded for the clone carrying this TCR beta chain. Its antigen is unknown. Germline assignment: CDR1 SEHNR and CDR2 FQNEAQ (reference sequence). The CDR3 spans 12 residues. Between the trimmed V and J ends, which lost 3 bases and 3 bases, there was a span of 5 bases. The record originates from a study of identical twins. Study results and caveats: It was out-of-frame TCR alpha sharing in monozygotic twins that models underestimated. Out-of-frame beta chain sequences displayed weaker excess sharing between twins. Sequences that were out-of-frame, alpha and twin-shared displayed an excess of low generation probability. There were fewer insertions in abundant cord blood beta clonotypes, but memory repertoires showed no such pattern.

TCRdb recomputed calls from the 5' RACE reads with MiXCR, one row per CDR3 protein. The table lists 640,000 or so distinct CDR3 sequences, 5.5% to 6.5% of them singletons. The chain has TRBV7-9 and TRBJ1-1; D call uncertain. The sequence was collected from a man between 18 and 29 years old in good health. Sequenced sample: naive T cells sorted from blood. CDR3 in DNA: TGTGCCAGCAGCTTTCGGCACACTGAAGCTTTCTTT. Residues: CASSFRHTEAFF. Full variable domain (remainder filled in from reference TRBV7-9 and TRBJ1-1): DTGVSQNPRHKITKRGQNVTFRCDPISEHNRLYWYRQTLGQGPEFLTYFQNEAQLEKSRLLSDRFSAERPKGSFSTLEIQRTEQGDSAMYLCASSFRHTEAFFGQGTRLTVV.